This is a list of T cell receptor beta chains from one sample in a study of blood T cell repertoires in COVID-19. Produced via immunoSEQ multiplex PCR; TCRdb's table is partial and in-frame only. The profile covers approximately 90,000 clones, with approximately 89% appearing a single time and around 0.47% taken by the ten largest. Source material: peripheral blood. The receptors were gathered from a man between 60 and 75 years old with acute or convalescent COVID-19. CDR3s include the opening cysteine and the closing phenylalanine or tryptophan. A D gene is named only where the DNA matches it firmly. Some rows mark clone size as missing; the rest say once, few, many or name a class of expanded clone.

cdr3_aa cdr3_nt d_call j_call clone_size v_call
CSVEGAGGTYEQYF TGCAGCGTTGAAGGTGCAGGCGGGACCTACGAGCAGTACTTC - TRBJ2-7 - TRBV29-1
CASSFGVATYNEQFF TGTGCCAGCAGTTTCGGTGTAGCGACCTACAATGAGCAGTTCTTC - TRBJ2-1 - TRBV6-2/TRBV6-3
CASSPFLPRGEEKLFF TGCGCCAGCAGCCCTTTCCTGCCCCGCGGAGAGGAAAAACTGTTTTTT - TRBJ1-4 - TRBV5-1
CATSDLPVVAGVNEQFF TGTGCCACCAGTGATTTGCCCGTGGTAGCGGGAGTTAATGAGCAGTTCTTC TRBD2 TRBJ2-1 - TRBV24-1
CASTPSEGEAFF TGTGCCAGTACCCCATCTGAGGGTGAAGCTTTCTTT - TRBJ1-1 - TRBV19
CASSTGQGSYEQYF TGTGCCAGCTCTACGGGACAGGGCTCCTACGAGCAGTACTTC TRBD1 TRBJ2-7 - TRBV2
CAWGWPSGPLYNEQFF TGTGCCTGGGGATGGCCTAGCGGGCCACTATACAATGAGCAGTTCTTC TRBD2 TRBJ2-1 - TRBV30
CASSSQGPWETQYF TGCGCCAGCAGCTCACAGGGTCCGTGGGAGACCCAGTACTTC - TRBJ2-5 - TRBV5-1
CASSQVGQASGNTIYF TGTGCCAGCAGCCAAGTGGGGCAGGCCTCTGGAAACACCATATATTTT - TRBJ1-3 once TRBV4-2
CASSLGQGGGTDTQYF TGTGCCAGCAGCTTGGGACAGGGAGGAGGCACAGATACGCAGTATTTT - TRBJ2-3 - TRBV5-6
CASSPPMDRGPGNTIYF TGTGCCAGCTCACCACCGATGGACAGGGGTCCCGGAAACACCATATATTTT TRBD1 TRBJ1-3 once TRBV18
CASSFDRGEWETQYF TGTGCCAGCAGCTTCGACAGGGGGGAGTGGGAGACCCAGTACTTC TRBD1 TRBJ2-5 - TRBV5-4
CASSLDGGSTEAFF TGCGCCAGCAGCTTGGACGGGGGATCTACTGAAGCTTTCTTT - TRBJ1-1 - TRBV5-1
CASSLTTGSSYNSPLHF TGCGCCAGCAGCTTAACAACAGGGAGCTCCTATAATTCACCCCTCCACTTT - TRBJ1-6 once TRBV5-1
CASSPETGVNQPQHF TGTGCCAGCTCCCCCGAGACAGGGGTGAATCAGCCCCAGCATTTT TRBD1 TRBJ1-5 - TRBV18
CSVEEEKRYEQYF TGCAGCGTTGAAGAGGAGAAGCGCTACGAGCAGTACTTC - TRBJ2-7 - TRBV29-1
CSASKVAGGYEQYF TGCAGTGCTAGTAAGGTGGCAGGGGGCTACGAGCAGTACTTC TRBD1 TRBJ2-7 - TRBV20-1
CASSLAGRAYEQYF TGTGCCAGCAGCTTAGCGGGGAGGGCATACGAGCAGTACTTC TRBD2 TRBJ2-7 - TRBV7-6
CASSGDRGLTDTQYF TGTGCCAGCAGTGGGGACAGGGGTTTAACAGATACGCAGTATTTT TRBD1 TRBJ2-3 - TRBV2
CASSLAGGTNTGELFF TGCGCCAGCAGCTTGGCGGGAGGGACCAACACCGGGGAGCTGTTTTTT TRBD2 TRBJ2-2 - TRBV5-1
CATSTGQGDTGELFF TGTGCCACCAGCACGGGACAGGGGGACACCGGGGAGCTGTTTTTT TRBD1 TRBJ2-2 - TRBV15
CASSKDVAGELLRDTGELFF TGCGCCAGCAGCAAGGACGTAGCGGGGGAGCTTCTTCGGGACACCGGGGAGCTGTTTTTT TRBD2 TRBJ2-2 - TRBV5-1
CASSTRRTLYEQYF TGTGCCAGCAGCACCCGACGGACTTTATACGAGCAGTACTTC - TRBJ2-7 - TRBV5-6
CASSKALDSFPYNEQFF TGTGCCAGCAGCAAAGCGCTTGACAGTTTTCCCTACAATGAGCAGTTCTTC - TRBJ2-1 - TRBV21-1
CASSRVGYGYTF TGTGCCAGCAGCCGGGTAGGCTATGGCTACACCTTC - TRBJ1-2 - TRBV7-9
CASSLMPGLAGYEQYF TGTGCCAGCAGCTTAATGCCGGGACTAGCGGGGTACGAGCAGTACTTC TRBD2 TRBJ2-7 - TRBV7-8